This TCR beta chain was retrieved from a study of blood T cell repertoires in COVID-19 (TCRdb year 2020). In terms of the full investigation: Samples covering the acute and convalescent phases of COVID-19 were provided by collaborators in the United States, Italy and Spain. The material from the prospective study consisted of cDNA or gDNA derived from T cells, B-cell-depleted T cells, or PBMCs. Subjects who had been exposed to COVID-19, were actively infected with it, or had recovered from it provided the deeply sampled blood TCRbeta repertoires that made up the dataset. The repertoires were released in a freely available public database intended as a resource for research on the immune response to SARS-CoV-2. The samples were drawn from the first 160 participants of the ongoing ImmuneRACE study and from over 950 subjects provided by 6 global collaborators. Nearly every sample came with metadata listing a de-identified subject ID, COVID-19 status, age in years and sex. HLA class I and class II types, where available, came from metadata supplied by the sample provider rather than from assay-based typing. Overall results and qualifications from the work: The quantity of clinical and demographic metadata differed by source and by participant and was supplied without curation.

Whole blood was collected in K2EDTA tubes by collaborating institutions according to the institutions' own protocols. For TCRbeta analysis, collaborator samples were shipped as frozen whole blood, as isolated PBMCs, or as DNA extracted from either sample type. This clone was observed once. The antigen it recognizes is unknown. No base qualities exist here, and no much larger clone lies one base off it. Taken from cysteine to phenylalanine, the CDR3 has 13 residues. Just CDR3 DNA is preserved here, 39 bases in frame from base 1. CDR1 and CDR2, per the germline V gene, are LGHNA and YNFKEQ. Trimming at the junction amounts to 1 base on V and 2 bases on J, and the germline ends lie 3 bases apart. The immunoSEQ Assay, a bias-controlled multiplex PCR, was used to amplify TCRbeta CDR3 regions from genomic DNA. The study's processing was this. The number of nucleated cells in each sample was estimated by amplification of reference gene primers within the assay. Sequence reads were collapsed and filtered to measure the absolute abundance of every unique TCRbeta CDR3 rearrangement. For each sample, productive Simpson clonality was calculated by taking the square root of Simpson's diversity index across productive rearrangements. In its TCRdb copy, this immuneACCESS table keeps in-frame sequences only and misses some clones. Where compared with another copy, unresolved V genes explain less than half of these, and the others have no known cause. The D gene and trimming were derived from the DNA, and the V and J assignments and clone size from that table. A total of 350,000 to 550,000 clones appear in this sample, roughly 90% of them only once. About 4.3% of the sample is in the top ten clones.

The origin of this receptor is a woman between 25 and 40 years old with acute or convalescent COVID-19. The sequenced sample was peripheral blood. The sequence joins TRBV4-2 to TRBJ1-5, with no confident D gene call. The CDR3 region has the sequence CASSQVGNQPQHF. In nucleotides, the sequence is TGTGCCAGCAGCCAAGTCGGCAATCAGCCCCAGCATTTT.